Listed here are 29 T cell receptor beta chains from one sample, sequenced in a study of cytomegalovirus exposure and HLA in healthy donors. The PCR was carried out with 60 Vbeta primers and 13 Jbeta primers. This table comes from immunoSEQ multiplex PCR, and its TCRdb copy is limited to in-frame clones, with some not included. The repertoire holds 74,000 or so clones, with about 70% as singletons. The sequencing input was PBMCs. Receptors were obtained from a woman aged 30 to 39 in good health and CMV-seronegative.

This chain joins TRBV7-8 and TRBJ2-1; TRBD2 aligns across 7 bases. Trimming took 1 base from V and 2 from J; bases not matched to a gene: 2. The CDR3 loop spans 15 amino acids. Germline-derived CDR1 and CDR2 are SGHVS and FQNEAQ. The DNA for the CDR3 is TGTGCCAGCAGCTTAGAGCGGGGCCCCTACAATGAGCAGTTCTTC. It is translated as CASSLERGPYNEQFF. The complete variable domain, with remaining parts taken from reference TRBV7-8 and TRBJ2-1, reads GAGVSQSPRYKVAKRGQDVALRCDPISGHVSLFWYQQALGQGPEFLTYFQNEAQLDKSGLPSDRFFAERPEGSVSTLKIQRTQQEDSAVYLCASSLERGPYNEQFFGPGTRLTVL.

V gene TRBV7-6 combines with J gene TRBJ2-5; TRBD2 aligns across 8 bases. Germline V gives CDR1 SGHVS, CDR2 FNYEAQ. The CDR3 covers 19 residues. V gave up 2 bases and J gave up 2 bases; unmatched junction bases: 16. The CDR3 DNA follows: TGTGCCAGCAGCTTATACGGTCGCGGGGGGACCGGAAAACAAGAGACCCAGTACTTC. Its protein is CASSLYGRGGTGKQETQYF.

This clone was picked up a small number of times. V usage is TRBV2 and J usage is TRBJ1-2; TRBD1 matches 8 bases. The germline CDR1 and CDR2 sequences are SNHLY and FYNNEI. CDR3 length: 14 amino acids. After removal of 3 bases from V and 7 bases from J, the junction contained 7 bases not matched to a gene. The DNA for the CDR3 is TGTGCCAGCAGTGATCCGAGTGGACAGGGTGGCTACACCTTC. The encoded protein is CASSDPSGQGGYTF.

The sample holds one count of this clone. The genes are TRBV15 and TRBJ2-3; possible D gene TRBD2, 5 bases. The germline gives CDR1 LNHNV, CDR2 YYDKDF (reference sequence). The CDR3 is 15 amino acids. The V and J ends lost 1 base and 6 bases respectively, with 14 bases between them. DNA for the CDR3: TGTGCCACCAGCAGAGTTCGGGGTTTGGGGGATACGCAGTATTTT. Translated: CATSRVRGLGDTQYF.

This clone has more than one count but fewer than ten. The chain employs TRBV19 and TRBJ1-2, with 7 bases fitting TRBD1. The CDR3 spans 12 residues. Germline V gene data show CDR1 as LNHDA and CDR2 as SQIVND (reference sequence). V shed 8 bases and J 3 bases; nucleotides not matched to a gene: 3. In DNA, the CDR3 is TGTGCCAGTGGGGACAGAGACTATGGCTACACCTTC. Residues: CASGDRDYGYTF.

The gene calls are TRBV27 and TRBJ1-2, with D uncertain. The CDR3 runs to 12 residues. Germline CDR1 MNHEY, CDR2 SMNVEV (reference sequence). V was cut by 5 bases and J by 4 bases, with 8 bases left in between. The CDR3 DNA reads as TGTGCCAGCAGTCCCCGAGGCTATGGCTACACCTTC. Amino acid sequence: CASSPRGYGYTF.

The J gene is TRBJ1-6, the V gene TRBV27, with 7 positions matching TRBD1. J was trimmed by 5 bases and V by 3 bases; bases with no gene match: 1. This CDR3 spans 14 amino acids. Germline V lookup: CDR1 MNHEY, CDR2 SMNVEV (reference sequence). The CDR3 protein is CASSFGQDNSPLHF. DNA for the CDR3: TGTGCCAGCAGTTTCGGACAGGATAATTCACCCCTCCACTTT.

The chain has TRBV6-1 and TRBJ1-2, with TRBD1 as a possible D gene (6 bases). V was pared by 7 bases and J by 1 base, with 10 bases between. This CDR3 has 13 residues. Germline V gene sequence: CDR1 MNHNS, CDR2 SASEGT. The CDR3 is CASTGQNNYGYTF. Written as DNA, the CDR3 is TGTGCCAGCACCGGACAGAATAACTATGGCTACACCTTC.

In nucleotides, the CDR3 is TGTGCCAGTAGTTCTGGGACATTCGATGGCTACACCTTC. Its protein product is CASSSGTFDGYTF. This chain connects TRBV19 to TRBJ1-2; tentative D call: TRBD1 (6 bases). The V end lost 5 bases, the J end lost 6 bases, and 13 bases lay between the germline ends. Germline values: CDR1 LNHDA, CDR2 SQIVND (reference sequence). The length of the CDR3 is 13 residues.

This CDR3 is CASRRQGLSYNEQFF. CDR3 DNA: TGTGCCAGCAGGAGACAGGGATTGTCCTACAATGAGCAGTTCTTC. V and J are TRBV28 and TRBJ2-1; TRBD1 matches 7 bases. The CDR3 loop spans 15 amino acids. CDR1 and CDR2 from the germline V gene are MDHEN and SYDVKM. V was clipped by 6 bases and J by 1 base; unmatched bases: 6.

The genes are TRBV7-2 and TRBJ1-5; TRBD1 matches at 7 bases. The CDR3 totals 15 residues. V gave up 6 bases and J gave up 8 bases; unmatched junction bases: 13. Germline loops: CDR1 SGHTA, CDR2 FQGNSA. CDR3 region: CASSSDRVGIKPQHF. The CDR3, as DNA: TGTGCCAGCAGTTCCGACAGGGTGGGCATCAAGCCCCAGCATTTT.

The chain links TRBV10-3 to TRBJ1-5; 8 bases map to TRBD1. This CDR3 contains 15 residues. The germline V gene encodes CDR1 ENHRY and CDR2 SYGVKD. V shed 3 bases, J shed 2 bases, and the junction held 3 bases outside the gene matches. The DNA of the CDR3 is TGTGCCATCAGTGACCCGGGACAGGGCAATCAGCCCCAGCATTTT. It is translated as CAISDPGQGNQPQHF.

The chain employs TRBV7-8 and TRBJ1-6; perhaps TRBD1 as D (5 bases). Trimming cost V 10 bases and J 0 bases, with 10 bases left between them. The CDR3 spans 14 residues. CDR1 SGHVS and CDR2 FQNEAQ come from the germline V gene. CDR3 sequence: CATTQGSYNSPLHF. In DNA form, the CDR3 reads TGTGCCACCACGCAGGGCTCCTATAATTCACCCCTCCACTTT.

This chain uses TRBV4-1 with TRBJ1-4; no firm D call. The ends were cut back, 0 bases at V and 6 bases at J, with 11 bases in the middle. The V gene's germline CDR1 is MGHRA and CDR2 YSYEKL. This CDR3 contains 15 residues. The CDR3 protein is CASSQERVLYEKLFF. CDR3 sequence (DNA): TGCGCCAGCAGCCAAGAGAGGGTTTTGTATGAAAAACTGTTTTTT.

This chain uses TRBV6-1 with TRBJ1-4; 10 positions match TRBD1. Trimming removed 5 bases from V and 10 bases from J; junction bases left unmatched: 10. Germline V CDR1 and CDR2: MNHNS, SASEGT. The CDR3 totals 15 residues. This CDR3 is CASSSTRDRGRKLFF. In nucleotides, the CDR3 is TGTGCCAGCAGTTCTACCCGGGACAGGGGACGAAAACTGTTTTTT.

This clone occurred once. This sequence joins TRBV19 and TRBJ1-4; perhaps TRBD1 as D (6 bases). The CDR3 has 15 amino acids. Trimming took off 7 bases at V and 8 bases at J, with 20 bases between the two ends. Per the germline V gene, CDR1 is LNHDA and CDR2 is SQIVND (reference sequence). CDR3 sequence: CASTPLRDNQEKLFF. The CDR3 DNA is TGTGCCAGTACCCCCCTTAGGGACAATCAGGAAAAACTGTTTTTT.

The V call is TRBV25-1, the J call TRBJ2-7, with TRBD2 identical over 14 bases. V shed 8 bases, J shed 0 bases, and the junction held 9 bases outside the gene matches. CDR1 MGHDK and CDR2 SYGVNS come from the germline V gene. This CDR3 is built from 17 residues. CDR3 residues: CASSGTSGGIYSYEQYF. In nucleotides, the CDR3 is TGTGCCAGCTCAGGGACTAGCGGGGGAATTTACTCCTACGAGCAGTACTTC.

This chain uses TRBV7-3 with TRBJ2-2; D not certain. The CDR3 covers 12 residues. The germline gives CDR1 SGHTA, CDR2 FQGTGA. V was clipped by 1 base and J by 7 bases, with 4 bases between them. The CDR3 DNA is TGTGCCAGCAGCTTAAGTCGCGGGGAGCTGTTTTTT. Its translation: CASSLSRGELFF.

The chain is built from TRBV6-6 and TRBJ2-6; weak D call: TRBD2 (5 bases). Germline CDR1 MNHNY, CDR2 SVGAGI (reference sequence). Trimming shortened V by 6 bases and J by 4 bases, and 7 bases separated the two germline ends. The CDR3 is made up of 13 amino acids. Here the CDR3 DNA reads TGTGCCAGCAGAACGGGGGGGGCCAACGTCCTGACTTTC. It specifies CASRTGGANVLTF.

The chain uses TRBV28 and TRBJ1-1; D call uncertain. V dropped 3 bases and J dropped 0 bases, with 11 bases sitting between them. This CDR3 spans 15 amino acids. Germline-derived CDR1 and CDR2 are MDHEN and SYDVKM. CDR3: CASSLSRFMNTEAFF. CDR3 DNA: TGTGCCAGCAGTTTGAGTCGATTCATGAACACTGAAGCTTTCTTT. Drawing the rest from reference TRBV28 and TRBJ1-1, the complete variable domain is DVKVTQSSRYLVKRTGEKVFLECVQDMDHENMFWYRQDPGLGLRLIYFSYDVKMKEKGDIPEGYSVSREKKERFSLILESASTNQTSMYLCASSLSRFMNTEAFFGQGTRLTVV.

The chain recombines TRBV5-4 with TRBJ2-7; D gene ambiguous. This CDR3 has 10 residues. The germline V and J ends were trimmed by 10 bases and 5 bases, with 10 bases remaining between them. Germline-derived CDR1 and CDR2 are SGHNT and YYREEE (reference sequence). CDR3 protein: CALPTDEQYF. Written as DNA, the CDR3 is TGTGCCCTCCCAACGGACGAGCAGTACTTC.

The table lists this clone with a few counts. The chain is built from TRBV5-1 and TRBJ2-3, with TRBD1 identical over 10 bases. Unmatched junction bases numbered 3, after V lost 4 bases and J lost 4 bases. CDR3 length: 14 amino acids. CDR1 and CDR2 from the germline V gene are SGHRS and YFSETQ. DNA of the CDR3: TGCGCCAGCAGCGTAGGACAGGGGGCAGATACGCAGTATTTT. Translation gives CASSVGQGADTQYF.

This clone has only a few counts. The rearrangement links TRBV6-4 to TRBJ2-6, with D possibly matching TRBD1 (6 bases). V shed 10 bases and J shed 3 bases, with 19 bases lying between them. This CDR3 spans 16 amino acids. Per germline, CDR1 MRHNA and CDR2 SNTAGT. The CDR3 protein is CATPEDSFSGANVLTF. The DNA of the CDR3 is TGTGCCACCCCGGAGGACAGCTTCAGTGGGGCCAACGTCCTGACTTTC.

The chain is built from TRBV30 and TRBJ2-1; 8 bases map to TRBD2. The CDR3 is 14 amino acids. Germline V gene sequence: CDR1 GTSNPN, CDR2 SVGIG (reference sequence). With V trimmed by 4 bases and J by 5 bases, 7 bases remained unmatched. The CDR3 protein is CAWKGSGVDNEQFF. The CDR3 DNA follows: TGTGCCTGGAAGGGTAGCGGGGTGGACAATGAGCAGTTCTTC.

This clone occurred once. The gene calls are TRBV9 and TRBJ2-5; no definite D call. With 0 bases removed from V and 5 bases from J, the gap between germline ends came to 14 bases. This CDR3 contains 15 residues. The germline V gene has CDR1 SGDLS and CDR2 YYNGEE. CDR3 coding DNA: TGTGCCAGCAGCGTAGGGGTCTTGCCCAGGGAGACCCAGTACTTC. Translated, it gives CASSVGVLPRETQYF.

This clone came up a few times. The rearrangement links TRBV5-5 to TRBJ1-2; D may be TRBD1 (5 bases). This CDR3 region has 13 residues. Germline V gives CDR1 SGHKS, CDR2 YYEKEE (reference sequence). Trimming took off 5 bases at V and 2 bases at J, with 10 bases between the two ends. CDR3 DNA sequence: TGTGCCAGCAGTCCAGACAGAAACTATGGCTACACCTTC. Amino acids: CASSPDRNYGYTF.

V and J are TRBV7-9 and TRBJ2-3; D is unresolved. V was trimmed by 5 bases and J by 0 bases, leaving 18 bases between them. This CDR3 is 17 amino acids long. Germline V CDR1 and CDR2: SEHNR, FQNEAQ (reference sequence). CDR3 residues: CASSAPPQSPSTDTQYF. CDR3 nucleotide sequence: TGTGCCAGCAGCGCCCCTCCCCAGTCACCTAGCACAGATACGCAGTATTTT.

This clone was observed many times. This chain uses TRBV4-3 with TRBJ1-4; the D is unclear. The CDR3 spans 16 residues. Germline CDR1 is LGHNA and CDR2 is YSLEER. V lost 0 bases and J lost 7, with 15 bases in between. CDR3 in amino acids: CASSQETRSRGEKLFF. CDR3 bases: TGCGCCAGCAGCCAAGAGACCAGATCGCGGGGTGAAAAACTGTTTTTT.

The chain employs TRBV30 and TRBJ1-4; tentative D call: TRBD1 (5 bases). Per germline, CDR1 GTSNPN and CDR2 SVGIG (reference sequence). This CDR3 region has 14 residues. V was trimmed by 3 bases and J by 4 bases, leaving 12 bases between them. CDR3 coding DNA: TGTGCCTGGAGAGTGGCAGGGTTTAATGAAAAACTGTTTTTT. This codes for CAWRVAGFNEKLFF. The complete variable domain, with remaining parts taken from reference TRBV30 and TRBJ1-4, reads SQTIHQWPATLVQPVGSPLSLECTVEGTSNPNLYWYRQAAGRGLQLLFYSVGIGQISSEVPQNLSASRPQDRQFILSSKKLLLSDSGFYLCAWRVAGFNEKLFFGSGTQLSVL.